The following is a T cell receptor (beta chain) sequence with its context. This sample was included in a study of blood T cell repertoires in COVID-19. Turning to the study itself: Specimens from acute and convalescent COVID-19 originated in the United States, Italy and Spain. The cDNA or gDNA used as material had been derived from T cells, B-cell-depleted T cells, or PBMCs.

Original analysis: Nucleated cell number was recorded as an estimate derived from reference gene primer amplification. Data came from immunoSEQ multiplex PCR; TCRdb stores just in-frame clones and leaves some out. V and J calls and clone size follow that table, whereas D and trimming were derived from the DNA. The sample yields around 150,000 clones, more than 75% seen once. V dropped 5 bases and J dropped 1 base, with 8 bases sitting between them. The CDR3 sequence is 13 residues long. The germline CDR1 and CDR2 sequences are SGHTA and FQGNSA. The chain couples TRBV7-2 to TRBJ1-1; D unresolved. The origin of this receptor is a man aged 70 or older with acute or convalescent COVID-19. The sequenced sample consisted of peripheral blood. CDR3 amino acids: CASSKLRNTEAFF. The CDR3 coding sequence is TGTGCCAGCAGCAAGTTGAGGAACACTGAAGCTTTCTTT.